The rows below give T cell receptor beta chains drawn from one sample of a study of identical twins. One entry per CDR3 protein, called by TCRdb with MiXCR from the 5' RACE reads. The sample lists hundreds of thousands of distinct CDR3 sequences, 20% to 25% occurring once. This sample was also put to use in a study of yellow fever vaccine responses in identical twins.

Sequenced input: CD4+ T cells sorted from blood. Source of these receptors: a woman between 18 and 29 years old in good health. Both conserved end residues are part of each CDR3. A D gene is named only where the DNA matches it firmly. Clone size is given for some rows only: seen once, a few or many times, or a class if the clone is expanded.

>TRBV24-1|TRBD1|TRBJ2-5|-
TGTGCCACCAGTGATCCCGGACAGGGGGCGGGTGAGACCCAGTACTTC
CATSDPGQGAGETQYF
>TRBV7-2|-|TRBJ2-1|few
TGTGCCAGCAGCTTAATGACCGGGATCATTTACAATGAGCAGTTCTTC
CASSLMTGIIYNEQFF
>TRBV10-3|-|TRBJ2-7|few
TGTGCCATCAGTGAAAGGGGACCAAAAGGCTACGAGCAGTACTTC
CAISERGPKGYEQYF
>TRBV6-2/TRBV6-3|-|TRBJ2-6|few
TGTGCCAGCAGTTACGGGCGAACAGGCCCCCCGAACTCTGGGGCCAACGTCCTGACTTTC
CASSYGRTGPPNSGANVLTF
>TRBV12-3/TRBV12-4|TRBD1|TRBJ2-3|few
TGTGCCAGCAGTATACGGGGCAGGGGGTACGCAGATACGCAGTATTTT
CASSIRGRGYADTQYF
>TRBV27|-|TRBJ2-3|few
TGTGCCAGCAGTTTATCGATGGTGACAGATACGCAGTATTTT
CASSLSMVTDTQYF
>TRBV7-8|-|TRBJ2-3|-
TGTGCCAGCAGCCTTCCGCTAATGGGTACAGATACGCAGTATTTT
CASSLPLMGTDTQYF
>TRBV28|-|TRBJ1-4|-
TGTGCCAGCAGTTTAAGGCGTGAAAAACTGTTTTTT
CASSLRREKLFF
>TRBV28|-|TRBJ2-1|few
TGTGCCAGCAGTATGATTCCGGGACCAAGAACCTTCTTC
CASSMIPGPRTFF
>TRBV7-9|TRBD1|TRBJ2-5|-
TGTGCCAGCAGCTTAAACAGGGGCTTGGAGACCCAGTACTTC
CASSLNRGLETQYF
>TRBV29-1|-|TRBJ1-2|few
TGCAGCGTTGGAGGCAGTCCTACTAGCTATGGCTACACCTTC
CSVGGSPTSYGYTF
>TRBV29-1|-|TRBJ2-1|-
TGCAGCGTTGAGGACTCCTTATATACCTACAATGAGCAGTTCTTC
CSVEDSLYTYNEQFF
>TRBV7-9|TRBD1|TRBJ2-1|few
TGTGCCAGCAGCTTAAGTGGGACAGGGGGTCGCAATGAGCAGTTCTTC
CASSLSGTGGRNEQFF
>TRBV28|TRBD2|TRBJ2-4|few
TGTGCCAGCAGGAAAACGGGACTAGCGGATTTAGCCAAAAACATTCAGTACTTC
CASRKTGLADLAKNIQYF
>TRBV5-1|TRBD2|TRBJ2-4|-
TGCGCCAGCAGCTTGGTTACGGGGGGGCATACGGACATTCAGTACTTC
CASSLVTGGHTDIQYF
>TRBV7-3|TRBD2|TRBJ2-3|-
TGTGCCAGCAGCCTAAAAGGGACTAGCGGTGCCTCTCCAGATACGCAGTATTTT
CASSLKGTSGASPDTQYF
>TRBV11-2|TRBD1|TRBJ2-4|-
TGTGCCAGCAGCTGGGGGCCGGGACAGCCGATGCTAGCCAAAAACATTCAGTACTTC
CASSWGPGQPMLAKNIQYF
>TRBV20-1|TRBD2|TRBJ2-2|once
TGCAGTGCTAGGGTTCCCGGGACTAGCAACACCGGGGAGCTGTTTTTT
CSARVPGTSNTGELFF
>TRBV7-8|-|TRBJ1-1|-
TGTGCCAGCAGCTTAGCCCTAACAGGGAACACTGAAGCTTTCTTT
CASSLALTGNTEAFF
>TRBV5-1|TRBD1|TRBJ2-7|-
TGCGCCAGCAGTCGTAGCCGGGACAGGGGTCCCTACGAGCAGTACTTC
CASSRSRDRGPYEQYF
>TRBV6-1|-|TRBJ2-1|-
TGTGCCAGCAGTGAAGGGAGGAGCTCCTACAATGAGCAGTTCTTC
CASSEGRSSYNEQFF
>TRBV29-1|-|TRBJ1-1|-
TGCAGCGTTTTGGTCACAAACACTGAAGCTTTCTTT
CSVLVTNTEAFF
>TRBV29-1|TRBD2|TRBJ2-3|-
TGCAGCGTGCAAGCCTCCCTAGCGGGAGGGAGAGATACGCAGTATTTT
CSVQASLAGGRDTQYF
>TRBV29-1|TRBD1|TRBJ2-3|few
TGCAGCGTTGCAGGGACAGGGGAGGTGTCAGATACGCAGTATTTT
CSVAGTGEVSDTQYF
>TRBV20-1|-|TRBJ1-6|-
TGCAGTGCCCCTTCAACCCGGGGAATCAGTTCACCCCTCCACTTT
CSAPSTRGISSPLHF
>TRBV6-5|-|TRBJ2-2|once
TGTGCCAGCAGTTATCTCCGGAGTAGTTCCGGGGAGCTGTTTTTT
CASSYLRSSSGELFF
>TRBV7-3|-|TRBJ2-1|few
TGTGCCAGCAGCTTAAGCGGGACCCGGTACAATGAGCAGTTCTTC
CASSLSGTRYNEQFF